This TCR beta chain was captured in a study of memory CD4+ T cells and cytomegalovirus serostatus. V was clipped by 0 bases and J by 4 bases, with 14 bases between them. Germline V gives CDR1 SGHKS, CDR2 YYEKEE (reference sequence). The CDR3 totals 16 residues. Generated by immunoSEQ multiplex PCR, the TCRdb table keeps only in-frame clones and is missing some. The sample consists of about 59,000 clones, about 81% of them appearing once. Single viable CD3+CD4+CD8-CD45RO+ cells were sorted as the memory CD4+ T cells. Overall study results and limits: Repertoires predicted CMV serostatus with median bootstrapped AUC of roughly 0.96.

To note about this clone: Its antigen is not identified.

Sequencing input: memory CD4+ T cells from blood. The J gene is TRBJ1-3, the V gene TRBV5-5, with D unresolved. The sequence was collected from an adult in good health and CMV-seronegative. CDR3 region: CASSLEGTGSGNTIYF. DNA for the CDR3: TGTGCCAGCAGCTTGGAAGGCACGGGGAGCGGAAACACCATATATTTT. Full variable domain (outside the CDR3, taken from reference TRBV5-5 and TRBJ1-3): DAGVTQSPTHLIKTRGQQVTLRCSPISGHKSVSWYQQVLGQGPQFIFQYYEKEERGRGNFPDRFSARQFPNYSSELNVNALLLGDSALYLCASSLEGTGSGNTIYFGEGSWLTVV.